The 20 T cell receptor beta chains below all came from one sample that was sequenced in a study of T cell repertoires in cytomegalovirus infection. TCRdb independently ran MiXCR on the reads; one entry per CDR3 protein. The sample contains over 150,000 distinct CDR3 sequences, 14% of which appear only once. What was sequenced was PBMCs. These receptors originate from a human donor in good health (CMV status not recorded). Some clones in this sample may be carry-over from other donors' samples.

The CDR3 spells CASNRVMNTEAFF. The DNA for the CDR3 is TGTGCCAGCAATAGGGTTATGAACACTGAAGCTTTCTTT. The chain is built from TRBV6-1 and TRBJ1-1; no clear D. Germline V gene data show CDR1 as MNHNS and CDR2 as SASEGT. CDR3 length equals 13 residues. V lost 7 bases and J 0 bases, leaving 9 bases between the germline ends.

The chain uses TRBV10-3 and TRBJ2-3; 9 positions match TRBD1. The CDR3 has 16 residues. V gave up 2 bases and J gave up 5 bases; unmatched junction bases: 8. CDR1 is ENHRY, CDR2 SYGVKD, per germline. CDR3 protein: CAISEAWTGVEDTQYF. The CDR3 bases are TGTGCCATCAGTGAGGCCTGGACAGGGGTGGAAGATACGCAGTATTTT.

The DNA for the CDR3 is TGTGCCAGCGCCAGTTATAGCAATCAGCCCCAGCATTTT. Its protein is CASASYSNQPQHF. V and J are TRBV11-2 and TRBJ1-5; D remains unclear. Per the germline V gene, CDR1 is SGHAT and CDR2 is FQNNGV. CDR3 size: 13 residues. V was shortened by 8 bases and J by 0 bases, with 8 bases between the two germline ends.

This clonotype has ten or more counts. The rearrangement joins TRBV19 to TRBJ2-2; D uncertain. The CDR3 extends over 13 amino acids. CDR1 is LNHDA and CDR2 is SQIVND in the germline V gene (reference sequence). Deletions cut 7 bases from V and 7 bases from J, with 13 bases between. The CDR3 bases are TGTGCCAGTACCCCGCGGATGGTCGGGGAGCTGTTTTTT. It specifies CASTPRMVGELFF.

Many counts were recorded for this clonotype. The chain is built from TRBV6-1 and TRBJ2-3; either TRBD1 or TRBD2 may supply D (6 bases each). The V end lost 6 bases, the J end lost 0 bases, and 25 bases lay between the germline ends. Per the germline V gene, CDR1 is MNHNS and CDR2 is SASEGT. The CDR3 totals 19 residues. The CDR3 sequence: CASRVHTIGGGKSTDTQYF. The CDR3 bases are TGTGCCAGCAGGGTCCACACGATCGGAGGGGGAAAAAGCACAGATACGCAGTATTTT.

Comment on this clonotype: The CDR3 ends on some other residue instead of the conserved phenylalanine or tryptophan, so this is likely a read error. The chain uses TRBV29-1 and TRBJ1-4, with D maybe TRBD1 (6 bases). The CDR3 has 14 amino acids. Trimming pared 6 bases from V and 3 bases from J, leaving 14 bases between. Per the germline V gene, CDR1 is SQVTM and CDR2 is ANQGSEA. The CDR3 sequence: CSVLPGDPNEKLFS. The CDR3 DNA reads TGCAGCGTCCTTCCAGGGGACCCTAATGAAAAACTGTTTTCT.

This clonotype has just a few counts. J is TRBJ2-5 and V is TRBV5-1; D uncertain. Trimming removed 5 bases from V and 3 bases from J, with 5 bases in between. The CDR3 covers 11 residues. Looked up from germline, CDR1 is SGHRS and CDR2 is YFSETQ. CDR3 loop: CASRMKETQYF. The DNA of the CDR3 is TGCGCCAGCAGGATGAAAGAGACCCAGTACTTC. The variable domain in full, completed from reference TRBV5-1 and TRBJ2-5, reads KAGVTQTPRYLIKTRGQQVTLSCSPISGHRSVSWYQQTPGQGLQFLFEYFSETQRNKGNFPGRFSGRQFSNSRSEMNVSTLELGDSALYLCASRMKETQYFGPGTRLLVL.

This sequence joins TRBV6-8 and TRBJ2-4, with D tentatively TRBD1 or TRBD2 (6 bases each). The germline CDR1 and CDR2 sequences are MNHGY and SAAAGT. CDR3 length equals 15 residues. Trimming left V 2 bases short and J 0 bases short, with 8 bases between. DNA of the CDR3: TGTGCCAGCAGTTACGGGGGGCTAGCCAAAAACATTCAGTACTTC. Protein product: CASSYGGLAKNIQYF.

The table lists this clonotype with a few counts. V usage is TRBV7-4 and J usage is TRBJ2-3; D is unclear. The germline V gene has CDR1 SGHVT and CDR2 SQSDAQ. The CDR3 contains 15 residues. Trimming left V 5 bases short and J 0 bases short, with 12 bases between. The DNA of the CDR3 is TGTGCCAGCAGCCCCACTCGACTTAGCACAGATACGCAGTATTTT. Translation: CASSPTRLSTDTQYF. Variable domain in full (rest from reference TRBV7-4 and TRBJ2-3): GAGVSQSPRYKVAKRGRDVALRCDSISGHVTLYWYRQTLGQGSEVLTYSQSDAQRDKSGRPSGRFSAERPERSVSTLKIQRTEQGDSAVYLCASSPTRLSTDTQYFGPGTRLTVL.

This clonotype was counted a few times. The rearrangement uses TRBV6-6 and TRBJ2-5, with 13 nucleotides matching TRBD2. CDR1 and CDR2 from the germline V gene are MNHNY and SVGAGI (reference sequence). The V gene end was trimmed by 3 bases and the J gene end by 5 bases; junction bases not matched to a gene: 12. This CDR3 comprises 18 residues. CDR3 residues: CASSYLTSGGTSGETQYF. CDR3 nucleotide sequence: TGTGCCAGCAGTTATTTGACTAGCGGGGGGACCTCCGGGGAGACCCAGTACTTC.

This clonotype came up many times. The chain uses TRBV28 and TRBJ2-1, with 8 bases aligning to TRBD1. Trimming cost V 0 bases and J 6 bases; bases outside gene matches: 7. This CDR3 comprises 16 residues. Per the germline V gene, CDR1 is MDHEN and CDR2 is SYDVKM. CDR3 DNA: TGTGCCAGCAGTTTATGGGGGCAGGGGGCCGGCAATGAGCAGTTCTTC. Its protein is CASSLWGQGAGNEQFF.

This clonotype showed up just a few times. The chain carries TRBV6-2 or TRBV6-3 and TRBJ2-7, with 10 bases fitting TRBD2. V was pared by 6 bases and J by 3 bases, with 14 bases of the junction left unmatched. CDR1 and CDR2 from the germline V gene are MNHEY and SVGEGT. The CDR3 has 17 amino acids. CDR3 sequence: CASRPYPSGRIVYEQYF. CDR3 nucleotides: TGTGCCAGCAGACCCTATCCTAGCGGGAGAATTGTCTACGAGCAGTACTTC.

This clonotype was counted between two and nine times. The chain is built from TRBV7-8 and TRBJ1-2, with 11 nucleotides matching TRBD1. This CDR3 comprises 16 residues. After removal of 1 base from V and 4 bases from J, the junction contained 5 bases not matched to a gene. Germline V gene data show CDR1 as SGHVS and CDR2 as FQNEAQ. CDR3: CASSLVDGTGGYGYTF. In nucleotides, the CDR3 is TGTGCCAGCAGCTTAGTGGACGGGACAGGGGGCTATGGCTACACCTTC.

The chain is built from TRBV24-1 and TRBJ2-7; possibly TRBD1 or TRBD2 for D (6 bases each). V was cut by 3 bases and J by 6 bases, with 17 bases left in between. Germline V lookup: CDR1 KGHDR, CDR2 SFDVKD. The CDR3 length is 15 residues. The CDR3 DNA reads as TGTGCCACCAGTGATCCTGCCGACAGGAGGGGCGAGCAGTACTTC. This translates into CATSDPADRRGEQYF.

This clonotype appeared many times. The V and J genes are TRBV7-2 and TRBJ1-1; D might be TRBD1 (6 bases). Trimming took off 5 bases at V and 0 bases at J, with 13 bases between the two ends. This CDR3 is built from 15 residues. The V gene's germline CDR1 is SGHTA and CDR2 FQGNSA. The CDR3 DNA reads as TGTGCCAGCAGCAAGGGGGGGGCCTTGAACACTGAAGCTTTCTTT. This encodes CASSKGGALNTEAFF.

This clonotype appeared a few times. The CDR3 loop reads CASRNNEKLFF. In DNA form, the CDR3 reads TGTGCCAGCAGGAATAATGAAAAACTGTTTTTT. This rearrangement joins TRBV27 to TRBJ1-4; the D is unclear. This CDR3 has 11 residues. Trimming shortened V by 6 bases and J by 4 bases, and 3 bases separated the two germline ends. The germline V gene has CDR1 MNHEY and CDR2 SMNVEV (reference sequence).

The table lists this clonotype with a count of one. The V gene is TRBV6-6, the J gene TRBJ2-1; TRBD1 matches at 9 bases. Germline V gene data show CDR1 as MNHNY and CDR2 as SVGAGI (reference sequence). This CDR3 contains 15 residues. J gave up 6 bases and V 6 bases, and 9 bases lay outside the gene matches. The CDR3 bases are TGTGCCAGCAGATATACCGGGACAGGGATCAATGAGCAGTTCTTC. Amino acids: CASRYTGTGINEQFF.

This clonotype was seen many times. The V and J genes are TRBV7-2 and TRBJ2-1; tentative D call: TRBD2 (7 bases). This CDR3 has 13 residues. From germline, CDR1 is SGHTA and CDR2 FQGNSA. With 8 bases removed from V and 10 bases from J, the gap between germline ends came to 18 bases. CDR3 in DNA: TGTGCCAGCCGTCTCATAGGGGGGGTCGAGCAGTTCTTC. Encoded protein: CASRLIGGVEQFF.

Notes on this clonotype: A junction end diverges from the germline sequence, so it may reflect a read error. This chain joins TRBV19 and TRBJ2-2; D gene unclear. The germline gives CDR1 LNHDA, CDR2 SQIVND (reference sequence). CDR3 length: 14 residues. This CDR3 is CASRILDNTGELFF. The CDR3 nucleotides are TGTGCCAGTCGTATCCTAGATAACACCGGGGAGCTGTTTTTT. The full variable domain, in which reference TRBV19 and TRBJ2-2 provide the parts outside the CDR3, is DGGITQSPKYLFRKEGQNVTLSCEQNLNHDAMYWYRQDPGQGLRLIYYSQIVNDFQKGDIAEGYSVSREKKESFPLTVTSAQKNPTAFYLCASRILDNTGELFFGEGSRLTVL.

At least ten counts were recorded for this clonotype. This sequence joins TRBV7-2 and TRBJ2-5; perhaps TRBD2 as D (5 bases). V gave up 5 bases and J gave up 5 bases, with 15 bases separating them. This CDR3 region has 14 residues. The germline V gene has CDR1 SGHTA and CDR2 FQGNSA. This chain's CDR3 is CASSTPRREETQYF. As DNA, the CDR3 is TGTGCCAGCAGCACCCCGAGAAGGGAGGAGACCCAGTACTTC. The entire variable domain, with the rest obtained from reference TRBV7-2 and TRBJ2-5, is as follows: GAGVSQSPSNKVTEKGKDVELRCDPISGHTALYWYRQSLGQGLEFLIYFQGNSAPDKSGLPSDRFSAERTGGSVSTLTIQRTQQEDSAVYLCASSTPRREETQYFGPGTRLLVL.